Presented here are 15 T cell receptor beta chains from one specimen sequenced in a study of CD8+CD57+ T cells in acquired aplastic anemia. The TCR beta profiling, which covered VDJ combination and CDR3 sequence, was carried out using genomic DNA as the template. TCRdb used MiXCR to reprocess the reads, holding one entry per CDR3 protein. The data hold some 200,000 distinct CDR3 sequences, with roughly two thirds observed a single time. It was patients with CD8+CD57+ cell expansion by flow cytometry who were chosen for sequencing. The sample taken for sequencing was sorted CD4+, CD8+, or CD8+CD57+ T cells (not recorded which) from PBMCs. The receptors here all came from a human donor with aplastic anemia.

The chain carries TRBV5-8 and TRBJ1-1; D gene unclear. The germline V and J ends were trimmed by 3 bases and 8 bases, with 8 bases remaining between them. Germline V gene lookup returns CDR1 SGHTS and CDR2 YDEGEE. This CDR3 spans 11 amino acids. The CDR3 loop is CASSWNLEAFF. DNA for the CDR3: TGTGCCAGCAGCTGGAACCTAGAAGCTTTCTTT.

V gene TRBV20-1 combines with J gene TRBJ1-1; D is undetermined. V lost 3 bases and J lost 2, with 10 bases in between. Per the germline V gene, CDR1 is DFQATT and CDR2 is SNEGSKA (reference sequence). This CDR3 region has 13 residues. DNA for the CDR3: TGCAGTGCTAGGGTCACAGCCAACACTGAAGCTTTCTTT. Protein sequence: CSARVTANTEAFF.

The chain couples TRBV12-3 or TRBV12-4 to TRBJ2-3; D is unclear. CDR3 length equals 14 residues. Trimming pared 2 bases from V and 3 bases from J, leaving 9 bases between. CDR3 DNA: TGTGCCAGCAGTTTACTCCAAAGAACAGATACGCAGTATTTT. Protein product: CASSLLQRTDTQYF.

This clonotype was seen only a few times. The chain joins TRBV2 to TRBJ2-1; D is ambiguous. Germline loops: CDR1 SNHLY, CDR2 FYNNEI. The CDR3 sequence is 13 residues long. The ends were cut back, 5 bases at V and 5 bases at J, with 10 bases in the middle. In DNA form, the CDR3 reads TGTGCCAGCAGTCAGCCCTTTAACAATGAGCAGTTCTTC. Translating it yields CASSQPFNNEQFF.

The chain combines TRBV20-1 with TRBJ2-7; 8 nucleotides line up with TRBD1. Trimming took 3 bases from V and 1 from J; bases not matched to a gene: 5. CDR3 length: 14 residues. Germline V gene sequence: CDR1 DFQATT, CDR2 SNEGSKA (reference sequence). The DNA for the CDR3 is TGCAGTGCTAGCAGGGGGCTCCGTTCCTACGAGCAGTACTTC. Protein sequence: CSASRGLRSYEQYF.

The rearrangement links TRBV20-1 to TRBJ2-7; D perhaps matches TRBD2 (6 bases). Trimming stripped 5 bases from V and 4 bases from J, with 18 bases between. In germline, CDR1 is DFQATT, CDR2 SNEGSKA (reference sequence). The CDR3 is 14 amino acids. The DNA of the CDR3 is TGCAGTGCTGGGCGGAGGGCCCTAACTTACGAGCAGTACTTC. This gives the protein CSAGRRALTYEQYF.

This chain connects TRBV20-1 to TRBJ1-5; 10 bases align to TRBD1. This CDR3 region has 15 residues. Germline values: CDR1 DFQATT, CDR2 SNEGSKA (reference sequence). Unmatched junction bases numbered 6, after V lost 3 bases and J lost 4 bases. CDR3 amino acids: CSARFSGQGNQPQHF. The CDR3, as DNA: TGCAGTGCTAGGTTTTCGGGACAGGGGAATCAGCCCCAGCATTTT.

The chain is built from TRBV7-6 and TRBJ2-7, with 10 bases identical to TRBD2. The germline CDR1 and CDR2 sequences are SGHVS and FNYEAQ. The CDR3 totals 15 residues. The V and J ends lost 6 bases and 0 bases, in that order; junction bases with no gene match: 5. The CDR3 nucleotides are TGTGCCAGCAGTCGCACTAGCGGGAACTCCTACGAGCAGTACTTC. Protein product: CASSRTSGNSYEQYF.

With respect to this clonotype: Since the CDR3 does not end with the conserved phenylalanine or tryptophan, this likely comes from a read error. V is TRBV5-6 and J is TRBJ1-5, with 9 nucleotides matching TRBD1. Germline-derived CDR1 and CDR2 are SGHDT and YYEEEE. After removal of 4 bases from V and 4 bases from J, the junction contained 6 bases not matched to a gene. The CDR3 loop spans 15 amino acids. CDR3 in amino acids: CASSLGQGENQPQHL. DNA of the CDR3: TGTGCCAGCAGCCTGGGACAGGGCGAGAATCAGCCCCAGCATCTT.

This chain connects TRBV15 to TRBJ2-2; 8 bases are shared with TRBD2. V lost 5 bases and J lost 7; bases outside the gene matches: 9. This CDR3 is 15 amino acids long. CDR1 and CDR2 from the germline V gene are LNHNV and YYDKDF (reference sequence). The CDR3 DNA is TGTGCCACCAGCCTTCCGGGGGGGCCGAGCGGGGAGCTGTTTTTT. Residues: CATSLPGGPSGELFF. Variable domain in full (rest from reference TRBV15 and TRBJ2-2): DAMVIQNPRYQVTQFGKPVTLSCSQTLNHNVMYWYQQKSSQAPKLLFHYYDKDFNNEADTPDNFQSRRPNTSFCFLDIRSPGLGDTAMYLCATSLPGGPSGELFFGEGSRLTVL.

The chain carries TRBV7-9 and TRBJ2-5; 7 bases are a match to TRBD1. This CDR3 is built from 14 residues. Trimming cost V 5 bases and J 3 bases; bases outside gene matches: 6. Germline CDR1 and CDR2: SEHNR and FQNEAQ (reference sequence). This chain's CDR3 is CASSRNRGEETQYF. CDR3 bases: TGTGCCAGCAGCCGAAACAGGGGCGAAGAGACCCAGTACTTC.

This clonotype was seen only a few times. This chain joins TRBV20-1 and TRBJ2-2, with 9 bases matching TRBD1. Per germline, CDR1 DFQATT and CDR2 SNEGSKA (reference sequence). The length of the CDR3 is 17 residues. V was pared by 0 bases and J by 1 base, with 6 bases of the junction left unmatched. This CDR3 reads CSARDQGQGRNTGELFF. The CDR3 nucleotides are TGCAGTGCTAGAGACCAGGGACAGGGACGGAACACCGGGGAGCTGTTTTTT.

This clonotype was picked up a small number of times. This chain joins TRBV7-2 and TRBJ2-5; D possibly corresponds to TRBD1 (6 bases). The V gene lost 1 base and the J gene lost 3 bases, with 18 bases spanning the gap. Germline CDR1 reads SGHTA; CDR2 reads FQGNSA. The CDR3 length is 17 residues. This CDR3 is CASSLVSGALGEETQYF. CDR3 nucleotides: TGTGCCAGCAGCTTAGTTTCAGGGGCTTTAGGAGAAGAGACCCAGTACTTC.

Ten or more counts support this clonotype. The rearrangement joins TRBV7-9 to TRBJ2-3; possibly TRBD2 for D (6 bases). The CDR3 covers 19 residues. Looked up from germline, CDR1 is SEHNR and CDR2 is FQNEAQ (reference sequence). V was trimmed by 3 bases and J by 2 bases, leaving 24 bases between them. CDR3 coding DNA: TGTGCCAGCAGCTTTGGTGCCGGGCACGGTCCGGACTACACAGATACGCAGTATTTT. Protein sequence: CASSFGAGHGPDYTDTQYF.

This chain uses TRBV19 with TRBJ2-7; 7 positions match TRBD1. Germline loops: CDR1 LNHDA, CDR2 SQIVND (reference sequence). This CDR3 is built from 15 residues. V trimming: 4 bases; J trimming: 6 bases; junction bases outside the gene matches: 12. The CDR3 spells CASSSYSGGGFEQYF. The CDR3 nucleotides are TGTGCCAGTAGTAGCTATTCAGGGGGTGGTTTCGAGCAGTACTTC.